This T cell receptor beta chain appears in the sequencing data of a study of identifying expanded T cells in peripheral blood. Overall study findings and caveats: Across healthy donors, higher total template counts meant significantly greater roughly two-week count variance. Differentially abundant clones: about 1.2 between replicates, about 16 at around 14 days, 19 at four.

This clone was detected once. The antigen remains undetermined. Here immunoSEQ multiplex PCR was the method, and the copy in TCRdb shows in-frame clones only, minus some. The data hold approximately 110,000 clones, with roughly 91% observed a single time. This CDR3 region has 17 residues. Germline V gene data show CDR1 as MNHNS and CDR2 as SASEGT. The junction had 14 bases not matched to a gene; V was cut back by 2 bases and J by 8 bases. During the collection period, no donor immune events like infections were recorded. The chain uses TRBV6-1 and TRBJ1-4, with 7 bases lining up with TRBD1. This TCR derives from a person aged 18 to 70 in good health. The sequencing sample was made of blood. CDR3 residues: CASSETRLTGRGEKLFF. The CDR3 DNA is TGTGCCAGCAGTGAAACCCGATTGACAGGGAGGGGGGAAAAACTGTTTTTT.